These 18 T cell receptor beta chains originate from one sample sequenced in a study of cytomegalovirus exposure and HLA in healthy donors. 60 Vbeta and 13 Jbeta primers were used in PCR. Sequenced by immunoSEQ multiplex PCR; TCRdb stores in-frame clones only, minus some. The table has roughly 120,000 clones, approximately 80% seen once. Sequencing was performed on PBMCs. These receptors came from a woman younger than 35 in good health and CMV-seronegative.

The chain has TRBV7-2 and TRBJ1-4; 7 bases line up with TRBD1. Trimming took 2 bases from V and 7 from J; bases not matched to a gene: 7. Germline loops: CDR1 SGHTA, CDR2 FQGNSA. The CDR3 loop spans 15 amino acids. The CDR3 region has the DNA TGTGCCAGCAGCTTAATAGGCAGGGGGGCTGAAAAACTGTTTTTT. Protein sequence: CASSLIGRGAEKLFF.

The chain combines TRBV5-1 with TRBJ2-5, with D perhaps matching TRBD1 (6 bases). The CDR3 loop spans 14 amino acids. Trimming stripped 2 bases from V and 3 bases from J, with 11 bases between. Germline V gene sequence: CDR1 SGHRS, CDR2 YFSETQ. The CDR3 sequence: CASSFSQGKETQYF. In DNA form, the CDR3 reads TGCGCCAGCAGCTTTAGCCAGGGGAAAGAGACCCAGTACTTC.

The V and J genes are TRBV29-1 and TRBJ2-7; D is perhaps TRBD2 (6 bases). CDR3 length: 13 amino acids. Germline V CDR1 and CDR2: SQVTM, ANQGSEA. V lost 5 bases, J lost 3 bases, and 14 bases lay in between. The CDR3 region is CSVRGGIDYEQYF. The CDR3 DNA reads TGCAGCGTTCGAGGCGGGATCGACTACGAGCAGTACTTC.

The chain employs TRBV5-1 and TRBJ2-7, with a weak D call TRBD2 (5 bases). The V gene's germline CDR1 is SGHRS and CDR2 YFSETQ. This CDR3 spans 11 amino acids. The V end was cut by 7 bases, the J end by 2 bases, with 7 bases between. CDR3 DNA: TGCGCCAGCGGGGAGACCTACGAGCAGTACTTC. This sequence encodes CASGETYEQYF.

The genes are TRBV5-1 and TRBJ2-3; 7 bases match TRBD2. Germline-derived CDR1 and CDR2 are SGHRS and YFSETQ. This CDR3 comprises 16 residues. J lost 3 bases, V lost 1 base, and 8 bases had no gene match. The CDR3 nucleotides are TGCGCCAGCAGCTTGAGGCGTCCGGGAGGAACAGATACGCAGTATTTT. This codes for CASSLRRPGGTDTQYF.

The chain carries TRBV5-4 and TRBJ2-3, with 12 bases fitting TRBD1. Trimming cost V 5 bases and J 5 bases; bases outside gene matches: 3. Germline V gene sequence: CDR1 SGHNT, CDR2 YYREEE (reference sequence). CDR3 length: 14 amino acids. Here the CDR3 reads CASSWDRGQDTQYF. The CDR3 bases are TGTGCCAGCAGTTGGGACAGGGGGCAAGATACGCAGTATTTT.

The rearrangement joins TRBV6-5 to TRBJ2-5, with 8 bases that match TRBD1. From germline, CDR1 is MNHEY and CDR2 SVGAGI. The CDR3 is 13 residues long. J lost 5 bases, V lost 4 bases, and 3 bases had no gene match. The chain's CDR3 is CASSLDREETQYF. DNA for the CDR3: TGTGCCAGCAGTTTGGACAGGGAGGAGACCCAGTACTTC.

The rearrangement joins TRBV5-5 to TRBJ1-3; 7 bases fit TRBD1. Germline loops: CDR1 SGHKS, CDR2 YYEKEE (reference sequence). The J segment lost 4 bases and the V segment lost 0 bases, leaving 4 bases of the junction unmatched. CDR3 length equals 15 residues. The DNA for the CDR3 is TGTGCCAGCAGCTTGGAGGGACAGCCGGGAAACACCATATATTTT. It encodes CASSLEGQPGNTIYF.

A few counts support this clone. The chain is built from TRBV4-3 and TRBJ2-7, with 12 bases aligning to TRBD1. Germline-derived CDR1 and CDR2 are LGHNA and YSLEER. V trimming: 0 bases; J trimming: 7 bases; junction bases outside the gene matches: 10. CDR3 length: 17 amino acids. The CDR3 DNA follows: TGCGCCAGCAGCCAAGACCCCGCGGGACAGGGGGCAGAGGAGCAGTACTTC. Its protein product is CASSQDPAGQGAEEQYF.

The chain joins TRBV11-2 to TRBJ1-5; perhaps TRBD1 as D (6 bases). Trimming pared 5 bases from V and 0 bases from J, leaving 14 bases between. From germline, CDR1 is SGHAT and CDR2 FQNNGV. The CDR3 spans 16 residues. CDR3 amino acids: CASSDTRGYSNQPQHF. The DNA of the CDR3 is TGTGCCAGCAGCGATACTAGGGGGTATAGCAATCAGCCCCAGCATTTT.

This chain connects TRBV9 to TRBJ1-2, with 9 bases identical to TRBD1. Germline CDR1 is SGDLS and CDR2 is YYNGEE. The CDR3 extends over 14 amino acids. Trimming at V came to 0 bases and at J to 5 bases, leaving 2 bases not matched to a gene. CDR3 nucleotide sequence: TGTGCCAGCAGCGTAGGACAGGGGGATTATGGCTACACCTTC. It specifies CASSVGQGDYGYTF.

This chain connects TRBV5-1 to TRBJ2-1; D is unresolved. The V gene lost 0 bases and the J gene lost 0 bases, with 7 bases spanning the gap. The length of the CDR3 is 15 residues. Germline V lookup: CDR1 SGHRS, CDR2 YFSETQ. The CDR3 region has the DNA TGCGCCAGCAGCTTGGTACAGAACTCCTACAATGAGCAGTTCTTC. Protein sequence: CASSLVQNSYNEQFF.

The chain couples TRBV19 to TRBJ1-1; possibly TRBD1 for D (6 bases). From germline, CDR1 is LNHDA and CDR2 SQIVND (reference sequence). V gave up 5 bases and J gave up 7 bases, with 26 bases separating them. The CDR3 covers 17 residues. CDR3 protein: CASSPLRGAPGDVEAFF. CDR3 nucleotide sequence: TGTGCCAGTAGTCCCCTCCGGGGGGCGCCGGGTGATGTTGAAGCTTTCTTT.

J is TRBJ1-1 and V is TRBV6-5, with TRBD1 as a possible D gene (5 bases). The V and J ends lost 0 bases and 4 bases respectively, with 9 bases between them. The CDR3 has 14 residues. The germline V gene has CDR1 MNHEY and CDR2 SVGAGI. The CDR3 DNA follows: TGTGCCAGCAGTTACTCGGGTAGGGGCACTGAAGCTTTCTTT. This encodes CASSYSGRGTEAFF.

The chain employs TRBV29-1 and TRBJ2-5, with 9 bases identical to TRBD2. The end of the DNA is better explained by TRBJ2-7, so the J call may be wrong. This CDR3 is 14 amino acids long. Germline CDR1 reads SQVTM; CDR2 reads ANQGSEA. The CDR3 sequence is CSVRSPSGDYEQYF. CDR3 nucleotide sequence: TGCAGCGTTCGCTCCCCTAGCGGGGACTACGAGCAGTACTTC.

J is TRBJ2-2 and V is TRBV28; 8 bases are a match to TRBD2. J was trimmed by 7 bases and V by 4 bases; bases with no gene match: 11. The CDR3 has 16 amino acids. From germline, CDR1 is MDHEN and CDR2 SYDVKM. The CDR3 coding sequence is TGTGCCAGCAGTTCCCCAGCGGGAGTGACGGTCGGGGAGCTGTTTTTT. Translating gives CASSSPAGVTVGELFF.

The chain carries TRBV5-4 and TRBJ1-1; 7 nucleotides line up with TRBD1. The V segment lost 2 bases and the J segment 11 bases; nucleotides outside the gene matches: 9. Germline assignment: CDR1 SGHNT and CDR2 YYREEE (reference sequence). The CDR3 sequence is 13 residues long. DNA of the CDR3: TGTGCCAGCAGCTTTGTAGGGACAGACGGGGCTTTCTTT. This sequence encodes CASSFVGTDGAFF. The whole variable domain, remainder taken from reference TRBV5-4 and TRBJ1-1, is ETGVTQSPTHLIKTRGQQVTLRCSSQSGHNTVSWYQQALGQGPQFIFQYYREEENGRGNFPPRFSGLQFPNYSSELNVNALELDDSALYLCASSFVGTDGAFFGQGTRLTVV.

The rearrangement links TRBV9 to TRBJ2-1, with a possible D match to TRBD2 (6 bases). Germline V lookup: CDR1 SGDLS, CDR2 YYNGEE. The germline V and J ends were trimmed by 3 bases and 0 bases, with 10 bases remaining between them. The CDR3 covers 15 residues. The CDR3 DNA sequence: TGTGCCAGCAGCGCTTCGGGAGACTCCTACAATGAGCAGTTCTTC. Translation: CASSASGDSYNEQFF. Looking up the rest from reference TRBV9 and TRBJ2-1 gives the full variable domain: DSGVTQTPKHLITATGQRVTLRCSPRSGDLSVYWYQQSLDQGLQFLIQYYNGEERAKGNILERFSAQQFPDLHSELNLSSLELGDSALYFCASSASGDSYNEQFFGPGTRLTVL.